These T cell receptor beta chains were read from a single sample in a study of identical twins. MiXCR was run by TCRdb on the 5' RACE reads, yielding one entry per CDR3 protein. The sample gives hundreds of thousands of distinct CDR3 sequences, about 24% of which show up once; approximately 2.9% is in the top ten. The same data also contributed to another study, on T cells expressing NK-cell markers.

The specimen sequenced was CD4+ T cells sorted from blood. All receptors come from a woman in her late teens or twenties in good health. Both conserved end residues are part of each CDR3. A D gene is named only where the DNA matches it firmly. The listing skips clone size in some rows; elsewhere it reads once, few, many or a size class.

J gene	clone size	V gene	D gene	CDR3 protein	CDR3 DNA
TRBJ1-2	few	TRBV12-3/TRBV12-4	.	CASSTPGGVYGYTF	TGTGCCAGCAGTACCCCTGGGGGGGTCTATGGCTACACCTTC
TRBJ1-1	.	TRBV5-1	.	CASSGKSGPKDAFF	TGCGCCAGCAGCGGAAAATCCGGGCCTAAGGATGCTTTCTTT
TRBJ2-1	.	TRBV6-2/TRBV6-3	TRBD2	CASKYGLAGVGEQFF	TGTGCCAGCAAGTACGGACTAGCGGGAGTTGGTGAGCAGTTCTTC
TRBJ2-3	few	TRBV4-3	TRBD1	CASSQGPSGTGVPDTQYF	TGCGCCAGCAGCCAAGGCCCCAGCGGGACAGGGGTCCCAGATACGCAGTATTTT
TRBJ1-1	few	TRBV20-1	.	CSANEAGRNTEAFF	TGCAGTGCCAACGAGGCAGGGAGGAATACTGAAGCTTTCTTT
TRBJ2-3	.	TRBV5-5	.	CASRGDPGADTQYF	TGTGCCAGCAGGGGGGACCCGGGGGCAGATACGCAGTATTTT
TRBJ2-2	few	TRBV12-3/TRBV12-4	.	CASRPTLRDGELFF	TGTGCCAGCAGACCCACTTTAAGGGACGGGGAGCTGTTTTTT
TRBJ2-2	.	TRBV5-1	.	CASRPSRTGELFF	TGCGCCAGCAGGCCCTCCAGAACCGGGGAGCTGTTTTTT
TRBJ1-1	few	TRBV6-2/TRBV6-3	.	CASRAGTAWNTEAFF	TGTGCCAGCAGAGCCGGGACCGCGTGGAACACTGAAGCTTTCTTT
TRBJ2-7	many	TRBV5-1	.	CASSLDSFYEQYF	TGCGCCAGCAGCTTAGACTCCTTCTACGAGCAGTACTTC
TRBJ1-1	few	TRBV11-2	.	CASSTGLGTEAFF	TGTGCCAGCAGCACCGGGCTTGGCACTGAAGCTTTCTTT
TRBJ1-1	.	TRBV10-3	TRBD1	CAISEVPGQGITEAFF	TGTGCCATCAGTGAGGTCCCGGGACAGGGAATCACTGAAGCTTTCTTT
TRBJ1-1	.	TRBV10-3	TRBD1	CAIRRGHTEAFF	TGTGCCATCAGGAGGGGGCACACTGAAGCTTTCTTT
TRBJ2-1	few	TRBV5-1	TRBD1	CASSLTGTASYNEQFF	TGCGCCAGCAGCTTAACCGGGACAGCCTCCTACAATGAGCAGTTCTTC
TRBJ1-1	.	TRBV5-1	.	CASSGVVGMNTEAFF	TGCGCCAGCAGTGGAGTGGTGGGGATGAACACTGAAGCTTTCTTT
TRBJ2-5	.	TRBV5-1	TRBD2	CASSWGIAGGPSETQYF	TGCGCCAGCAGCTGGGGTATAGCGGGAGGGCCATCAGAGACCCAGTACTTC
TRBJ2-7	many	TRBV5-1	TRBD2	CASYPAGGNEQYF	TGCGCCAGCTACCCAGCGGGAGGAAACGAGCAGTACTTC
TRBJ2-1	.	TRBV6-5	.	CASSYQVAVNEQFF	TGTGCCAGCAGTTACCAGGTAGCCGTGAATGAGCAGTTCTTC
TRBJ2-7	few	TRBV28	TRBD2	CASSEMGLALSYEQYF	TGTGCCAGCAGCGAAATGGGACTAGCGCTTTCCTACGAGCAGTACTTC
TRBJ2-1	.	TRBV19	TRBD2	CASILPYAGGVNNEQFF	TGTGCCAGTATCCTACCCTATGCGGGAGGCGTAAATAATGAGCAGTTCTTC
TRBJ2-7	.	TRBV5-1	.	CASSSVGDEQYF	TGCGCCAGCAGCTCGGTCGGGGACGAGCAGTACTTC
TRBJ2-7	.	TRBV30	.	CAWGPQRIAYEQYF	TGTGCCTGGGGCCCCCAGCGGATAGCCTACGAGCAGTACTTC
TRBJ2-1	.	TRBV24-1	TRBD1	CATSDSGQGYNEQFF	TGTGCCACCAGTGACTCCGGACAGGGATACAATGAGCAGTTCTTC
TRBJ2-2	few	TRBV10-2	.	CASSTFSGGELFF	TGCGCCAGCAGTACATTCTCAGGCGGGGAGCTGTTTTTT
TRBJ2-1	.	TRBV27	.	CASSPGPSFLGFF	TGTGCCAGCAGCCCGGGGCCCAGCTTTTTGGGGTTCTTC
TRBJ2-6	.	TRBV10-3	.	CAVRGGSGANVLTF	TGTGCCGTCAGAGGGGGCTCTGGGGCCAACGTCCTGACTTTC
TRBJ1-2	.	TRBV20-1	.	CSASPRAYGYTF	TGCAGTGCTAGTCCCAGGGCCTATGGCTACACCTTC
TRBJ1-3	few	TRBV12-3/TRBV12-4	.	CASRQINTIYF	TGTGCCAGCAGACAGATAAACACCATATATTTT
TRBJ2-1	few	TRBV7-2	.	CASSLVSSSQGHEQFF	TGTGCCAGCAGCTTAGTCTCCTCATCCCAGGGGCATGAGCAGTTCTTC
TRBJ2-7	many	TRBV12-3/TRBV12-4	TRBD2	CASRSTSGQYEQYF	TGTGCCAGCAGGTCGACTAGCGGACAGTACGAGCAGTACTTC
TRBJ1-2	.	TRBV12-3/TRBV12-4	.	CASSITGEIYGYTF	TGTGCCAGCAGTATTACGGGGGAAATCTATGGCTACACCTTC
TRBJ2-1	.	TRBV5-1	.	CASKEDNGVYNEQFF	TGCGCCAGCAAGGAAGACAATGGGGTATACAATGAGCAGTTCTTC
TRBJ2-7	.	TRBV5-1	TRBD1	CASSRDSSSEQYF	TGCGCCAGCAGCCGGGACAGCTCCTCCGAGCAGTACTTC
TRBJ2-3	few	TRBV10-3	.	CATRTRSTDTQYF	TGTGCCACCAGGACCCGGTCCACAGATACGCAGTATTTT
TRBJ2-1	few	TRBV20-1	TRBD1	CSADRGVYNEQFF	TGCAGTGCGGACAGGGGGGTCTACAATGAGCAGTTCTTC
TRBJ2-3	.	TRBV11-3	TRBD2	CASSPLAGESADTQYF	TGTGCCAGCAGCCCCTTAGCGGGAGAGTCTGCAGATACGCAGTATTTT
TRBJ1-5	.	TRBV10-3	.	CAIMQGTGQPQHF	TGTGCCATCATGCAGGGTACAGGCCAGCCCCAGCATTTT
TRBJ2-2	.	TRBV10-3	.	CAIRLNTGELFF	TGTGCCATCCGCCTGAACACCGGGGAGCTGTTTTTT
TRBJ2-7	few	TRBV29-1	.	CSVVGGSFSGEQYF	TGCAGCGTTGTTGGGGGGTCTTTCTCGGGCGAGCAGTACTTC
TRBJ1-1	many	TRBV11-2	.	CASSLEAGVNTEAFF	TGTGCCAGCAGCTTAGAGGCGGGAGTGAACACTGAAGCTTTCTTT
TRBJ2-7	few	TRBV29-1	.	CSVDFLAQGEQYF	TGCAGCGTTGATTTCCTTGCCCAAGGCGAGCAGTACTTC
TRBJ2-2	.	TRBV12-3/TRBV12-4	.	CASRTRNTGELFF	TGTGCCAGCAGGACCCGAAACACCGGGGAGCTGTTTTTT
TRBJ2-2	.	TRBV10-3	.	CAIGGLYTGELFF	TGTGCCATCGGGGGCCTTTACACCGGGGAGCTGTTTTTT
TRBJ2-6	once	TRBV30	.	CAWTSTGLSLSSGANVLTF	TGTGCCTGGACCTCGACCGGACTGTCATTGTCCTCTGGGGCCAACGTCCTGACTTTC
TRBJ2-5	.	TRBV12-3/TRBV12-4	TRBD2	CASSWGLAGVETQYF	TGTGCCAGCAGTTGGGGACTAGCGGGAGTAGAGACCCAGTACTTC
TRBJ2-3	few	TRBV12-3/TRBV12-4	.	CASSPGIADGTDTQYF	TGTGCCAGCAGTCCTGGTATAGCGGACGGCACAGATACGCAGTATTTT
TRBJ2-1	.	TRBV24-1	TRBD2	CATSDPTSGRSYEQFF	TGTGCCACCAGTGACCCAACTAGCGGGAGAAGTTATGAGCAGTTCTTC
TRBJ2-2	many	TRBV5-8	.	CASSPGQINTGELFF	TGTGCCAGCAGCCCGGGACAAATAAATACCGGGGAGCTGTTTTTT
TRBJ2-5	.	TRBV12-3/TRBV12-4	.	CASSRTETQYF	TGTGCCAGCAGCCGCACGGAGACCCAGTACTTC
TRBJ2-7	few	TRBV2	.	CASSGASVTTYEQYF	TGTGCCAGCAGTGGGGCTAGTGTGACTACCTACGAGCAGTACTTC
TRBJ2-5	.	TRBV20-1	.	CSATPGLNQETQYF	TGCAGTGCAACCCCGGGACTCAACCAAGAGACCCAGTACTTC
TRBJ2-3	few	TRBV11-2	.	CASSGRGDTQYF	TGTGCCAGCAGCGGGAGAGGAGATACGCAGTATTTT
TRBJ1-2	.	TRBV20-1	.	CSAPPSGTTYGYTF	TGCAGTGCCCCCCCGTCCGGGACAACCTATGGCTACACCTTC
TRBJ2-1	.	TRBV18	.	CASSSDYGNEQFF	TGTGCCAGCTCATCGGACTACGGCAATGAGCAGTTCTTC
TRBJ1-5	few	TRBV5-5	.	CASSLLAGRDQPQHF	TGTGCCAGCAGCTTGTTGGCGGGCCGGGATCAGCCCCAGCATTTT
TRBJ1-4	.	TRBV12-3/TRBV12-4	.	CASSLKVTKLFF	TGTGCCAGCAGTTTAAAGGTGACTAAACTGTTTTTT
TRBJ1-2	few	TRBV20-1	.	CSARPPGAFYGYTF	TGCAGTGCTAGACCCCCAGGGGCCTTCTATGGCTACACCTTC
TRBJ2-2	.	TRBV3-1	.	CASSQGPWDTGELFF	TGTGCCAGCAGCCAAGGGCCATGGGACACCGGGGAGCTGTTTTTT
TRBJ2-1	few	TRBV7-2	TRBD2	CASSRFSGSSYNEQFF	TGTGCCAGCAGCCGATTTAGCGGGAGCTCCTACAATGAGCAGTTCTTC
TRBJ1-3	.	TRBV12-3/TRBV12-4	TRBD1	CASRPYDRVWDTIYF	TGTGCCAGCAGACCATACGACAGGGTTTGGGACACCATATATTTT